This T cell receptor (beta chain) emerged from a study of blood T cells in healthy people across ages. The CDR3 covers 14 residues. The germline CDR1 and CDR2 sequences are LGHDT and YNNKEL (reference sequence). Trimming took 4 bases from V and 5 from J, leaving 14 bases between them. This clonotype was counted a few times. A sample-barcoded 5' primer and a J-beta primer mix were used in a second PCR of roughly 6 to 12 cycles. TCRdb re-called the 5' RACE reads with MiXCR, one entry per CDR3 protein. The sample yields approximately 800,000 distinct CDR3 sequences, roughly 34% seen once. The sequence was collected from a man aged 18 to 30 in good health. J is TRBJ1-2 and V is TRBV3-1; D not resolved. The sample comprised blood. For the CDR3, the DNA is TGTGCCAGCAGCCGCCCGGATCCTCTATATGGCTACACCTTC. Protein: CASSRPDPLYGYTF.